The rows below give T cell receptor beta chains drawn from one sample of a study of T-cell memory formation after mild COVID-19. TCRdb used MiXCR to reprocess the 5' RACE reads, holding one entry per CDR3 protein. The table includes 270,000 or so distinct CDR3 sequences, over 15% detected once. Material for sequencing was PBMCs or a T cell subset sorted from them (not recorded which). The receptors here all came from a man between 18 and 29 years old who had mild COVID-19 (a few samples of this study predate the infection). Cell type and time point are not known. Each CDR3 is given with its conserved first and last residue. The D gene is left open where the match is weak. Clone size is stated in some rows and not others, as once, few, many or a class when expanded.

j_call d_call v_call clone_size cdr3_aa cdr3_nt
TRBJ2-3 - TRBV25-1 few CASSDGLPDTQYF TGTGCCAGCAGTGATGGACTACCAGATACGCAGTATTTT
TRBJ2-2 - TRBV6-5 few CASSYTTGELFF TGTGCCAGCAGTTATACCACCGGGGAGCTGTTTTTT
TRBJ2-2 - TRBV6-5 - CAGGTSNTGELFF TGTGCTGGTGGGACATCGAACACCGGGGAGCTGTTTTTT
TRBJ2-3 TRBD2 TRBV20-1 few CSARASSGGAPDTQYF TGCAGTGCTAGAGCGAGCAGCGGGGGGGCCCCAGATACGCAGTATTTT
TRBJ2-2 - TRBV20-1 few CSAESGTQGTGELFF TGCAGTGCTGAATCCGGGACCCAGGGGACCGGGGAGCTGTTTTTT
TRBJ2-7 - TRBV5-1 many CASRTGPAGEDEQYF TGCGCCAGCAGAACTGGCCCGGCAGGGGAGGACGAGCAGTACTTC
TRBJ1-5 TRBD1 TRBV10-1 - CASSEAHRQGPYSNQPQHF TGCGCCAGCAGCGAGGCCCATAGACAGGGGCCGTATAGCAATCAGCCCCAGCATTTT
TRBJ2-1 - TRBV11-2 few CASSTNEQFF TGTGCCAGCAGTACAAATGAGCAGTTCTTC
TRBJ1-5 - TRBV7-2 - CASSFSRSNQPQHF TGTGCCAGCAGCTTTTCGCGGTCCAATCAGCCCCAGCATTTT
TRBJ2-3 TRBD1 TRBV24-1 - CATRGAGGGGTQYF TGTGCCACCAGGGGGGCAGGGGGCGGTGGGACGCAGTATTTT
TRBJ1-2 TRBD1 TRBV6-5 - CASSYSQGEAPYGYTF TGTGCCAGCAGTTACTCACAGGGGGAGGCCCCATATGGCTACACCTTC
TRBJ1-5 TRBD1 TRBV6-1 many CASSDGEIRDRVVWGDSQPQHF TGTGCCAGCAGTGATGGAGAAATTCGGGACAGGGTTGTTTGGGGGGACTCTCAGCCCCAGCATTTT
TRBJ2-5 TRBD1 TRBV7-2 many CASSLSRPGGETQYF TGTGCCAGCAGCTTAAGTCGGCCAGGGGGAGAGACCCAGTACTTC
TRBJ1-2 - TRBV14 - CASSHGPYGYTF TGTGCCAGCAGCCATGGGCCCTATGGCTACACCTTC
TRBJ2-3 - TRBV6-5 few CASSLITSTDTQYF TGTGCCAGCAGTTTAATCACTAGCACAGATACGCAGTATTTT
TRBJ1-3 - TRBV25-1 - CASPPSPRGNTIYF TGTGCCAGCCCCCCCTCCCCCCGGGGAAACACCATATATTTT
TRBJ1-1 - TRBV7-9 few CASSLGVPLGTEAFF TGTGCCAGCAGCTTGGGGGTACCCCTAGGGACTGAAGCTTTCTTT
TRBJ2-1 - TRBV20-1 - CSAHQGRNEQFF TGCAGTGCCCACCAGGGGCGCAATGAGCAGTTCTTC
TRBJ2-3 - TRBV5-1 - CASRRLYADTQYF TGCGCCAGCAGGCGGCTATACGCAGATACGCAGTATTTT
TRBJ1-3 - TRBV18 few CASSPGRNSGNTIYF TGTGCCAGCTCACCGGGACGAAACTCTGGAAACACCATATATTTT
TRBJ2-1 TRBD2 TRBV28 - CASSLVLAGGLGGPTEQFF TGTGCCAGCAGTTTGGTACTAGCGGGGGGGTTAGGTGGCCCCACTGAGCAGTTCTTC
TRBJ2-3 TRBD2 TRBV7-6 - CASSFSGLAGGETDTQYF TGTGCCAGCAGCTTTTCTGGACTAGCGGGGGGTGAGACAGATACGCAGTATTTT
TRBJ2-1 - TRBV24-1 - CATSALTSNEQFF TGTGCCACCAGTGCTCTTACTAGCAATGAGCAGTTCTTC
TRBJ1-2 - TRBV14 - CASSQDRVGVDYGYTF TGTGCCAGCAGCCAAGATCGGGTGGGTGTCGACTATGGCTACACCTTC
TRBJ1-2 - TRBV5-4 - CASSLAEQWTDHGYTF TGTGCCAGCAGCTTGGCCGAACAGTGGACAGATCATGGCTACACCTTC
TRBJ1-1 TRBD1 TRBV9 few CASSSGTGINTEAFF TGTGCCAGCAGCTCCGGGACAGGGATAAACACTGAAGCTTTCTTT
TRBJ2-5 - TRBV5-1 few CASSLQPREAETQYF TGCGCCAGCAGCTTGCAACCCAGGGAGGCAGAGACCCAGTACTTC
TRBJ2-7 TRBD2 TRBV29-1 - CSVREVSYEQYF TGCAGCGTTCGGGAGGTCTCCTACGAGCAGTACTTC
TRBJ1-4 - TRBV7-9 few CASNTAGTNEKLFF TGTGCCAGCAACACGGCAGGGACTAATGAAAAACTGTTTTTT
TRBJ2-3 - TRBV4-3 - CASSQEWGVGTDTQYF TGCGCCAGCAGCCAAGAATGGGGGGTAGGAACAGATACGCAGTATTTT
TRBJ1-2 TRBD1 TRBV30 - CAWMLSHRGGNGYTF TGTGCCTGGATGCTTTCCCACAGGGGGGGAAATGGCTACACCTTC
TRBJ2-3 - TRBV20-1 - CSARDVLSTTDTQYF TGCAGTGCTAGAGATGTCCTCTCAACCACAGATACGCAGTATTTT
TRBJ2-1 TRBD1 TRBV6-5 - CASKPRQGSYNEQFF TGTGCCAGCAAACCCCGACAGGGCTCCTACAATGAGCAGTTCTTC
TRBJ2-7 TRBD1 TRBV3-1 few CASSQKAGTGLYEQYF TGTGCCAGCAGTCAAAAAGCCGGGACAGGCCTTTACGAGCAGTACTTC
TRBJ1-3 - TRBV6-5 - CASSQTETYYYSGNTIYF TGTGCCAGCAGCCAGACAGAGACTTACTACTACTCTGGAAACACCATATATTTT
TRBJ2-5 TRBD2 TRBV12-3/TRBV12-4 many CASSPQRGAGMAQYF TGTGCCAGCAGTCCTCAGCGGGGGGCCGGGATGGCCCAGTACTTC
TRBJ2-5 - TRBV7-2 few CASSHTWDQETQYF TGTGCCAGCAGCCATACCTGGGACCAAGAGACCCAGTACTTC
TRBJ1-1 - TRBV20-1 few CSARAGLSTEAFF TGCAGTGCTAGGGCCGGGTTGAGCACTGAAGCTTTCTTT
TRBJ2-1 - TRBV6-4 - CASRALGQFF TGTGCCAGCAGAGCCCTAGGGCAGTTCTTC
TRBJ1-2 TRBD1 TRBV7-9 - CASSLADYRDRGPNNYGYTF TGTGCCAGCAGCTTAGCCGACTACCGGGACAGGGGCCCTAATAACTATGGCTACACCTTC
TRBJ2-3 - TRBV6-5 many CASSYSAWDTQYF TGTGCCAGCAGTTACTCCGCCTGGGATACGCAGTATTTT
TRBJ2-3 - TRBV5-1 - CASSPRTPDTQYF TGCGCCAGCAGCCCTAGGACACCAGATACGCAGTATTTT
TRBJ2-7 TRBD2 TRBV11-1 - CASSLELAGYEQYF TGTGCCAGCAGCTTAGAACTAGCGGGCTACGAGCAGTACTTC
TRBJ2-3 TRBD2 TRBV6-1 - CASSEFVGGSADTQYF TGTGCCAGCAGTGAATTTGTGGGAGGGTCGGCAGATACGCAGTATTTT
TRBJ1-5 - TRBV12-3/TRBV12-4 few CASSLPGRRGEDQPQHF TGTGCCAGCAGTTTACCCGGACGTCGAGGGGAGGATCAGCCCCAGCATTTT
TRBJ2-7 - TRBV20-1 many CSARDWSYEQYF TGCAGTGCCAGGGACTGGTCCTACGAGCAGTACTTC
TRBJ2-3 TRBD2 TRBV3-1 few CASSQVSGGPLAQYF TGTGCCAGCAGCCAAGTGAGCGGGGGGCCTCTTGCGCAGTATTTT
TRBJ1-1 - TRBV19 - CATEGYTEAFF TGTGCCACGGAGGGGTACACTGAAGCTTTCTTT
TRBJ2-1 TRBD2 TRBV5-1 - CASSFFPRLAGNNEQFF TGCGCCAGCAGTTTTTTTCCCCGACTAGCGGGGAACAATGAGCAGTTCTTC
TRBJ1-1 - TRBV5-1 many CASSFNTEAFF TGCGCCAGCAGCTTTAACACTGAAGCTTTCTTT
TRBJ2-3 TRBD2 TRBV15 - CATAGSGGAPGTDTQYF TGTGCCACCGCCGGCAGCGGGGGGGCTCCTGGCACAGATACGCAGTATTTT
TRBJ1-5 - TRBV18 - CASSLVRERAQHF TGTGCCAGCTCACTGGTTCGAGAGAGAGCCCAGCATTTT
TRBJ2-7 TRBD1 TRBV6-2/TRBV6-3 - CASRAEGQGAREQYF TGTGCCAGCAGGGCTGAGGGACAGGGGGCGAGGGAGCAGTACTTC
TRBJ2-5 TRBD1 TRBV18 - CASSPTGTEETQYF TGTGCCAGCTCACCTACCGGGACAGAAGAGACCCAGTACTTC
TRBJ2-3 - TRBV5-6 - CASSPQGREWTDTQYF TGTGCCAGCAGCCCACAGGGGAGGGAGTGGACAGATACGCAGTATTTT
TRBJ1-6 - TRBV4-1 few CASSQGRTADNSPLHF TGCGCCAGCAGCCAAGGCCGGACAGCCGATAATTCACCCCTCCACTTT
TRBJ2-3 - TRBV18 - CASSPMGSTDTQYF TGTGCCAGCTCACCCATGGGCAGCACAGATACGCAGTATTTT